This paragraph reports one TCR beta chain. What it binds is not known. J lost 3 bases, V lost 5 bases, and 4 bases had no gene match. The CDR3 extends over 14 amino acids. The germline gives CDR1 SGHTA, CDR2 FQGNSA. A sample-barcoded 5' primer and a J-beta primer mix were used in a second PCR of roughly 7 to 12 cycles. Any given sample supplied a minimum of 2.5 million CDR3-containing paired-end reads. TCRdb passed the 5' RACE reads through MiXCR, listing each CDR3 protein once. This table holds roughly 700,000 distinct CDR3 sequences, around 48% found once. The data are from a study of blood T cells in healthy people across ages. The study's findings and limits: A roughly linear fall in TCR beta diversity per million T cells was seen with increasing age.

This clonotype was obtained from a woman aged 60-75 years in good health. Sequenced material: blood. The rearrangement uses TRBV7-2 and TRBJ2-7, with 10 bases lining up with TRBD1. The CDR3 coding sequence is TGTGCCAGCAGCCCCTGGACAGGGGGCTACGAGCAGTACTTC. This translates into CASSPWTGGYEQYF. The full variable domain, in which reference TRBV7-2 and TRBJ2-7 provide the parts outside the CDR3, is GAGVSQSPSNKVTEKGKDVELRCDPISGHTALYWYRQSLGQGLEFLIYFQGNSAPDKSGLPSDRFSAERTGGSVSTLTIQRTQQEDSAVYLCASSPWTGGYEQYFGPGTRLTVT.